Listed here are 12 T cell receptor beta chains from one sample, sequenced in a study of CD8 T cells in ankylosing spondylitis. From the 5' RACE reads, TCRdb called clonotypes with MiXCR, one entry per CDR3 protein. The data show about 24,000 distinct CDR3 sequences, 13% seen once. The specimen was blood. The receptor set was obtained from a male donor with ankylosing spondylitis or in good health (not recorded which).

This clonotype was seen at least ten times. The V gene is TRBV28, the J gene TRBJ2-2, with TRBD2 identical over 9 bases. The CDR3 extends over 14 amino acids. Looked up from germline, CDR1 is MDHEN and CDR2 is SYDVKM. The CDR3 region is CVSGGRANTGELFF. The CDR3, as DNA: TGTGTCTCCGGCGGGAGGGCGAACACCGGGGAGCTGTTTTTT.

This clonotype was detected many times. CDR3 nucleotides: TGTGCCAGCAAGACAGATTATAGCAATCAGCCCCAGCATTTT. Protein sequence: CASKTDYSNQPQHF. This chain connects TRBV28 to TRBJ1-5; D possibly corresponds to TRBD1 (5 bases). Germline V CDR1 and CDR2: MDHEN, SYDVKM. Trimming took off 7 bases at V and 0 bases at J, with 10 bases between the two ends. The CDR3 loop spans 14 amino acids. Drawing the rest from reference TRBV28 and TRBJ1-5, the complete variable domain is DVKVTQSSRYLVKRTGEKVFLECVQDMDHENMFWYRQDPGLGLRLIYFSYDVKMKEKGDIPEGYSVSREKKERFSLILESASTNQTSMYLCASKTDYSNQPQHFGDGTRLSIL.

The gene calls are TRBV19 and TRBJ1-1; TRBD1 aligns across 7 bases. Germline values: CDR1 LNHDA, CDR2 SQIVND (reference sequence). The CDR3 has 12 residues. Trimming at V came to 2 bases and at J to 10 bases, leaving 4 bases not matched to a gene. CDR3 amino acids: CASSIRDRAAFF. The CDR3 DNA is TGTGCCAGTAGTATACGAGACAGGGCAGCTTTCTTT.

This clonotype was observed at least ten times. The genes are TRBV5-1 and TRBJ2-5, with TRBD2 matching over 7 bases. The CDR3 covers 15 residues. The V and J ends lost 0 bases and 4 bases, in that order; junction bases with no gene match: 6. Looked up from germline, CDR1 is SGHRS and CDR2 is YFSETQ. This CDR3 is CASSLAGTTGETQYF. The DNA for the CDR3 is TGCGCCAGCAGCTTGGCCGGGACTACGGGAGAGACCCAGTACTTC.

This clonotype was observed a few times. V is TRBV7-9 and J is TRBJ2-1; 11 bases fit TRBD2. The junction had 3 bases not matched to a gene; V was cut back by 3 bases and J by 5 bases. The length of the CDR3 is 15 residues. Germline CDR1 is SEHNR and CDR2 is FQNEAQ (reference sequence). The CDR3 loop is CASSFLGLADNEQFF. The DNA of the CDR3 is TGTGCCAGCAGCTTTCTGGGACTAGCGGACAATGAGCAGTTCTTC.

This clonotype was recorded many times. The rearrangement joins TRBV5-5 to TRBJ2-3, with 7 bases fitting TRBD2. This CDR3 spans 13 amino acids. The ends lost 2 bases at V and 4 bases at J; junction bases unmatched: 1. Germline V gene data show CDR1 as SGHKS and CDR2 as YYEKEE (reference sequence). CDR3 residues: CASSFGRSDTQYF. CDR3 bases: TGTGCCAGCAGCTTCGGGAGGTCAGATACGCAGTATTTT.

This clonotype was found many times. V usage is TRBV7-2 and J usage is TRBJ1-1; D is uncertain. Germline CDR1 reads SGHTA; CDR2 reads FQGNSA. The V gene lost 6 bases and the J gene lost 8 bases, with 19 bases spanning the gap. CDR3 length equals 14 residues. The CDR3 bases are TGTGCCAGCAGTCAACCCGGGAACGTCAGGGAAGCTTTCTTT. It encodes CASSQPGNVREAFF. Complete variable domain (other parts from reference TRBV7-2 and TRBJ1-1): GAGVSQSPSNKVTEKGKDVELRCDPISGHTALYWYRQSLGQGLEFLIYFQGNSAPDKSGLPSDRFSAERTGGSVSTLTIQRTQQEDSAVYLCASSQPGNVREAFFGQGTRLTVV.

This clonotype ranks as large. The rearrangement joins TRBV5-6 to TRBJ2-2; D possibly matches TRBD1 or TRBD2 (6 bases each). The CDR3 consists of 15 residues. Germline V lookup: CDR1 SGHDT, CDR2 YYEEEE. V lost 4 bases and J lost 3, with 13 bases in between. CDR3 DNA: TGTGCCAGCAGCCCAAGGGGGGCCGACACCGGGGAGCTGTTTTTT. This translates into CASSPRGADTGELFF.

Relative to its sample, this clonotype is medium-sized. The junction departs from the called germline gene at one end, perhaps through a read error. CDR3 sequence (DNA): TGCGCCAGCAGCCAAGAATCGGGGGTGAACTATGGCTACGCCTTC. This encodes CASSQESGVNYGYAF. The rearrangement uses TRBV4-3 and TRBJ1-2; D is possibly TRBD1 (5 bases). Germline V CDR1 and CDR2: LGHNA, YSLEER. CDR3 length: 15 residues.

This clonotype was seen ten or more times. The V call is TRBV7-2, the J call TRBJ2-7, with 10 bases aligning to TRBD1. J was trimmed by 3 bases and V by 5 bases; bases with no gene match: 13. Germline V gene sequence: CDR1 SGHTA, CDR2 FQGNSA. The CDR3 runs 17 residues. For the CDR3, the DNA is TGTGCCAGCAGCACTAGGAGGGGGACAGGGGTTAACTACGAGCAGTACGTC. Translated: CASSTRRGTGVNYEQYV.

This clonotype came up a few times. V gene TRBV5-1 combines with J gene TRBJ2-1; 15 positions match TRBD2. The J segment lost 2 bases and the V segment lost 2 bases, leaving 5 bases of the junction unmatched. The CDR3 has 18 amino acids. Germline V gene sequence: CDR1 SGHRS, CDR2 YFSETQ. The CDR3 region is CASSLGLAGGPTYNEQFF. CDR3 DNA: TGCGCCAGCAGCTTAGGACTAGCGGGAGGGCCAACCTACAATGAGCAGTTCTTC.

Only a few counts were recorded for this clonotype. The chain uses TRBV29-1 and TRBJ2-5; D gene uncertain. The V gene lost 2 bases and the J gene lost 2 bases, with 3 bases spanning the gap. From germline, CDR1 is SQVTM and CDR2 ANQGSEA. This CDR3 has 11 amino acids. The CDR3 is CSVEMQETQYF. The DNA of the CDR3 is TGCAGCGTTGAAATGCAAGAGACCCAGTACTTC.